A single sample gave rise to the 12 T cell receptor beta chains below, sequenced in a study of blood T cell repertoires in COVID-19. Measured with immunoSEQ multiplex PCR; TCRdb has only the in-frame clones, and not every one. This table has 150,000 to 200,000 clones, roughly nine tenths appearing once. The sample taken for sequencing was peripheral blood. The receptor set was obtained from a man in his 60s with active or convalescent COVID-19.

The count of this clone is one. This chain uses TRBV27 with TRBJ1-1; 7 nucleotides line up with TRBD1. The CDR3 totals 16 residues. With V trimmed by 7 bases and J by 0 bases, 11 bases remained unmatched. The V gene's germline CDR1 is MNHEY and CDR2 SMNVEV (reference sequence). CDR3 amino acids: CASTGSGTAMNTEAFF. The CDR3 coding sequence is TGTGCCAGCACGGGATCCGGGACAGCAATGAACACTGAAGCTTTCTTT.

This clone was seen once. V and J are TRBV7-2 and TRBJ1-1, with D uncertain. The CDR3 has 13 amino acids. Germline V CDR1 and CDR2: SGHTA, FQGNSA. The germline V and J ends were trimmed by 3 bases and 1 base, with 6 bases remaining between them. The CDR3 DNA is TGTGCCAGCAGCTTTGTGAGGAACACTGAAGCTTTCTTT. Residues: CASSFVRNTEAFF.

This clone showed up just once. J is TRBJ2-5 and V is TRBV30, with 8 bases aligning to TRBD2. Germline V lookup: CDR1 GTSNPN, CDR2 SVGIG (reference sequence). The CDR3 consists of 13 residues. V shed 5 bases and J 4 bases; nucleotides not matched to a gene: 6. The CDR3 DNA is TGTGCCTGGTCCCCGGGGGGGGTAGAGACCCAGTACTTC. It codes for CAWSPGGVETQYF.

V is TRBV11-2 and J is TRBJ2-7; 11 bases line up with TRBD2. The CDR3 sequence is 15 residues long. Germline V gene data show CDR1 as SGHAT and CDR2 as FQNNGV. V dropped 5 bases and J dropped 1; count of bases not matched to a gene: 4. The CDR3, as DNA: TGTGCCAGCAGCGCCGGGACTAGCGGTTCCTACGAGCAGTACTTC. It encodes CASSAGTSGSYEQYF.

The gene calls are TRBV7-2 and TRBJ1-1; TRBD1 might be the D (5 bases). CDR1 and CDR2 (germline): SGHTA, FQGNSA. The CDR3 sequence is 13 residues long. V dropped 5 bases and J dropped 1 base, with 8 bases sitting between them. CDR3 amino acids: CASSTRANTEAFF. The DNA of the CDR3 is TGTGCCAGCAGCACCAGGGCGAACACTGAAGCTTTCTTT.

The chain combines TRBV27 with TRBJ2-1, with 13 bases that match TRBD2. The germline gives CDR1 MNHEY, CDR2 SMNVEV (reference sequence). With V trimmed by 5 bases and J by 9 bases, 13 bases remained unmatched. CDR3 size: 17 residues. Written as DNA, the CDR3 is TGTGCCAGCAGTCCCCTACACACTAGCGGGGGGGCATTTGAGCAGTTCTTC. As protein: CASSPLHTSGGAFEQFF.

V is TRBV4-1 and J is TRBJ1-1, with D perhaps TRBD1 (5 bases). The CDR3 contains 16 residues. Germline-derived CDR1 and CDR2 are MGHRA and YSYEKL. Trimming pared 0 bases from V and 11 bases from J, leaving 22 bases between. CDR3 loop: CASSQDFEGALTGAFF. The CDR3 DNA follows: TGCGCCAGCAGCCAAGATTTTGAAGGGGCGCTCACCGGGGCTTTCTTT.

This clone was observed once. The V gene is TRBV7-2, the J gene TRBJ1-2; 8 nucleotides line up with TRBD1. The CDR3 is made up of 15 amino acids. V lost 1 base, J lost 1 base, and 2 bases stayed unmatched. The germline V gene encodes CDR1 SGHTA and CDR2 FQGNSA. In nucleotides, the CDR3 is TGTGCCAGCAGCTTAGGGGACAGGCGTAACTATGGCTACACCTTC. As protein: CASSLGDRRNYGYTF.

The genes are TRBV6-5 and TRBJ2-5, with 8 bases that match TRBD1. The CDR3 contains 15 residues. The V gene end was trimmed by 7 bases and the J gene end by 1 base; junction bases not matched to a gene: 8. The germline CDR1 and CDR2 sequences are MNHEY and SVGAGI. The CDR3 loop reads CASKDPGQGQETQYF. CDR3 DNA: TGTGCCAGCAAAGACCCAGGACAGGGCCAAGAGACCCAGTACTTC.

The gene calls are TRBV27 and TRBJ1-3, with TRBD1 as a possible D gene (6 bases). This CDR3 is built from 14 residues. The V end was cut by 0 bases, the J end by 14 bases, with 17 bases between. CDR1 is MNHEY, CDR2 SMNVEV, per germline (reference sequence). CDR3 region: CASSLSPTGLRVYF. CDR3 in DNA: TGTGCCAGCAGTTTATCCCCCACAGGGCTGAGGGTATATTTT.

CDR3 DNA: TGTGCCAGCAGTTTATGGGACAGGCCGAACACCGGGGAGCTGTTTTTT. This gives the protein CASSLWDRPNTGELFF. J is TRBJ2-2 and V is TRBV28, with TRBD1 identical over 7 bases. V lost 0 bases and J lost 0; bases outside the gene matches: 1. Germline CDR1 MDHEN, CDR2 SYDVKM. CDR3 length equals 16 residues.

This sequence joins TRBV29-1 and TRBJ1-1; 7 bases are a match to TRBD1. The CDR3 runs to 13 residues. With V trimmed by 6 bases and J by 3 bases, 7 bases remained unmatched. Per the germline V gene, CDR1 is SQVTM and CDR2 is ANQGSEA. The CDR3 region is CSVYSGGYTEAFF. DNA of the CDR3: TGCAGCGTCTATTCAGGGGGGTACACTGAAGCTTTCTTT.